The clone carrying this T cell receptor beta chain was found a few times. The antigen remains undetermined. The data originate from a study of T cell responses to AZD1222 COVID-19 vaccine. Study-level findings and limits: White British donors predominated, females outnumbered males, and clonal diversity was possibly underestimated.

TCRdb keeps only in-frame clones here, not all; method: immunoSEQ multiplex PCR. Altogether 100,000 to 150,000 clones are present, 90% being singletons, with the ten largest covering less than 9%. The specimen comprised peripheral blood, sampled on day 0 of AZD1222 vaccination. The origin of this receptor is an adult in good health.

CDR3 sequence reads: CASSKTGGSDYGYTF. The CDR3 DNA reads as TGTGCCAGCAGTAAGACAGGGGGCTCAGACTATGGCTACACCTTC. This chain links TRBV7-6 with TRBJ1-2; 10 bases line up with TRBD1. Germline V CDR1 and CDR2: SGHVS, FNYEAQ. Trimming at V came to 6 bases and at J to 3 bases, leaving 7 bases not matched to a gene. The CDR3 spans 15 residues.